These 14 T cell receptor beta chains were all obtained from the same sample, sequenced in a study of blood T cell repertoires in COVID-19. Assay: immunoSEQ multiplex PCR; the TCRdb copy retains only in-frame clones and omits some. Among around 200,000 clones listed, approximately 90% were seen once. The sample consisted of peripheral blood. These TCRs come from a woman of 80 years or more in a cohort sampled during active or convalescent COVID-19.

The chain has TRBV3-1 (or the pseudogene TRBV3-2) and TRBJ2-5, with 8 bases identical to TRBD1. Germline CDR1 and CDR2: LGHDT and YNNKEL (reference sequence). The trim removed 4 bases at V and 5 bases at J, leaving 9 bases unmatched. The CDR3 runs 15 residues. The CDR3: CASSPQGEIYETQYF. In nucleotides, the CDR3 is TGTGCCAGCAGCCCACAGGGGGAGATATATGAGACCCAGTACTTC.

V usage is TRBV7-2 and J usage is TRBJ2-1; D call uncertain. The length of the CDR3 is 13 residues. The V end lost 1 base, the J end lost 9 bases, and 10 bases lay between the germline ends. CDR1 SGHTA and CDR2 FQGNSA come from the germline V gene. Written as DNA, the CDR3 is TGTGCCAGCAGCTTAGAGCGTAACGGTGAGCAGTTCTTC. Translation: CASSLERNGEQFF.

The chain employs TRBV2 and TRBJ2-2, with D perhaps matching TRBD1 (6 bases). The V end was cut by 5 bases, the J end by 9 bases, with 22 bases between. The germline CDR1 and CDR2 sequences are SNHLY and FYNNEI. CDR3 length: 16 residues. CDR3 residues: CASSPTLRQDDRELFF. The CDR3 DNA reads TGTGCCAGCAGTCCCACCCTGCGACAGGACGACCGGGAGCTGTTTTTT. Variable domain in full (rest from reference TRBV2 and TRBJ2-2): EPEVTQTPSHQVTQMGQEVILRCVPISNHLYFYWYRQILGQKVEFLVSFYNNEISEKSEIFDDQFSVERPDGSNFTLKIRSTKLEDSAMYFCASSPTLRQDDRELFFGEGSRLTVL.

The V call is TRBV12-3 or TRBV12-4, the J call TRBJ2-1; perhaps TRBD2 as D (6 bases). This CDR3 is built from 13 residues. V was clipped by 6 bases and J by 10 bases, with 16 bases between them. The CDR3 region is CASSVGGVGEQFF. CDR3 in DNA: TGTGCCAGCAGCGTAGGAGGGGTAGGGGAGCAGTTCTTC.

The J gene is TRBJ1-2, the V gene TRBV2; 7 bases map to TRBD1. From germline, CDR1 is SNHLY and CDR2 FYNNEI. J lost 7 bases, V lost 8 bases, and 10 bases had no gene match. This CDR3 is built from 13 residues. The CDR3, as DNA: TGTGCCAGCTATTCTACAGGGGTAGGTGGCTACACCTTC. This translates into CASYSTGVGGYTF.

The chain links TRBV6-5 to TRBJ1-4; 8 bases are shared with TRBD1. V dropped 0 bases and J dropped 3; count of bases not matched to a gene: 0. Germline V gives CDR1 MNHEY, CDR2 SVGAGI. CDR3 length: 15 amino acids. CDR3 region: CASSYSRGPNEKLFF. The DNA for the CDR3 is TGTGCCAGCAGTTACTCCAGGGGGCCTAATGAAAAACTGTTTTTT.

DNA of the CDR3: TGTGCCAGCAGTCCCTGGACTAGCGGGGGAGGCACAGATACGCAGTATTTT. Translated: CASSPWTSGGGTDTQYF. J is TRBJ2-3 and V is TRBV27; 13 bases are shared with TRBD2. Germline CDR1 and CDR2: MNHEY and SMNVEV (reference sequence). Trimming cost V 5 bases and J 1 base; bases outside gene matches: 6. The CDR3 is 17 amino acids.

This rearrangement joins TRBV5-4 to TRBJ1-3; no clear D. V was shortened by 0 bases and J by 0 bases, with 7 bases between the two germline ends. CDR3 size: 15 residues. Germline V CDR1 and CDR2: SGHNT, YYREEE (reference sequence). This chain's CDR3 is CASSLGYSSGNTIYF. The CDR3 DNA follows: TGTGCCAGCAGCTTGGGCTACAGCTCTGGAAACACCATATATTTT.

V and J are TRBV5-1 and TRBJ1-1; TRBD1 might be the D (5 bases). This CDR3 is 14 amino acids long. Germline CDR1 is SGHRS and CDR2 is YFSETQ. Trimming removed 4 bases at V and 4 bases at J, with 14 bases between. The CDR3 nucleotides are TGCGCCAGCAGCCGGGGGGAGATTCTCACTGAAGCTTTCTTT. It yields the protein CASSRGEILTEAFF.

This chain links TRBV2 with TRBJ2-5, with D maybe TRBD2 (5 bases). V was shortened by 5 bases and J by 3 bases, with 13 bases between the two germline ends. CDR3 length: 14 residues. CDR1 is SNHLY, CDR2 FYNNEI, per germline. In DNA, the CDR3 is TGTGCCAGCAGTCGCACTAGATACAAAGAGACCCAGTACTTC. It codes for CASSRTRYKETQYF.

J is TRBJ2-7 and V is TRBV21-1; the D call of TRBD1 is as the table states it, not checked on the DNA. TRBV21-1 is a documented pseudogene. This CDR3 region has 14 residues. Written as DNA, the CDR3 is TGTGCCAGCAGCAAATCAGGGTATGGAAAGATAGTGTACGTC. It is translated as CASSKSGYGKIVYV.

The rearrangement joins TRBV6-2 or TRBV6-3 to TRBJ2-1; D perhaps matches TRBD1 (6 bases). The CDR3 contains 15 residues. From germline, CDR1 is MNHEY and CDR2 SVGEGT. V dropped 7 bases and J dropped 1 base, with 14 bases sitting between them. The CDR3 DNA follows: TGTGCCAGCACCCCGAACAGGGTATCCTACAATGAGCAGTTCTTC. Its protein product is CASTPNRVSYNEQFF.

The V and J genes are TRBV15 and TRBJ2-5; D perhaps matches TRBD2 (6 bases). V was shortened by 5 bases and J by 6 bases, with 16 bases between the two germline ends. Germline loops: CDR1 LNHNV, CDR2 YYDKDF (reference sequence). The CDR3 contains 14 residues. CDR3 residues: CATSAGPGAKTQYF. CDR3 DNA sequence: TGTGCCACCAGCGCGGGGCCCGGGGCGAAGACCCAGTACTTC.

This clone was recorded only once. For the CDR3, the DNA is TGCGCCAGCAGCCAAAGGGGACTACCTGCCGAGAGCTCCTACAATGAGCAGTTCTTC. It specifies CASSQRGLPAESSYNEQFF. V gene TRBV10-2 combines with J gene TRBJ2-1, with 7 bases aligning to TRBD2. The V gene's germline CDR1 is WSHSY and CDR2 SAAADI. J gave up 0 bases and V 6 bases, and 17 bases lay outside the gene matches. There are 19 residues in the CDR3.